Presented here are 24 T cell receptor beta chains from one specimen sequenced in a study of T cell changes during pregnancy in multiple sclerosis. Profiling relied on immunoSEQ multiplex PCR, and the TCRdb table lists in-frame clones only, not all of them. The repertoire holds 75,000 to 95,000 clones, with under 95% as singletons. The sample in question was peripheral blood, obtained before pregnancy. Receptors originate from a female donor with multiple sclerosis, enrolled in a pregnancy study.

The chain couples TRBV2 to TRBJ2-3, with TRBD2 matching over 8 bases. Germline V lookup: CDR1 SNHLY, CDR2 FYNNEI. Trimming at V came to 3 bases and at J to 2 bases, leaving 10 bases not matched to a gene. There are 17 residues in the CDR3. The CDR3 nucleotides read TGTGCCAGCAGTGAGGGGCTCTCCGGGAGGGTCACAGATACGCAGTATTTT. It codes for CASSEGLSGRVTDTQYF.

This sequence joins TRBV11-2 and TRBJ2-1; 9 nucleotides line up with TRBD2. The CDR3 sequence is 17 residues long. Germline CDR1 is SGHAT and CDR2 is FQNNGV. The V gene end was trimmed by 3 bases and the J gene end by 6 bases; junction bases not matched to a gene: 12. The CDR3 region is CASSFGPRLAGRNEQFF. In DNA, the CDR3 is TGTGCCAGCAGCTTCGGTCCGCGGCTAGCGGGACGCAATGAGCAGTTCTTC.

The rearrangement links TRBV19 to TRBJ2-4; tentatively, D is TRBD1 (6 bases). Per germline, CDR1 LNHDA and CDR2 SQIVND (reference sequence). The CDR3 extends over 13 amino acids. V gave up 8 bases and J gave up 2 bases, with 10 bases separating them. The CDR3 DNA reads TGTGCCAGTGAACAGGGTACCAAAAACATTCAGTACTTC. Amino acid sequence: CASEQGTKNIQYF.

The J gene is TRBJ2-7, the V gene TRBV6-5; tentatively, D is TRBD1 (6 bases). The CDR3 extends over 14 amino acids. Germline values: CDR1 MNHEY, CDR2 SVGAGI. V was trimmed by 0 bases and J by 2 bases, leaving 8 bases between them. The CDR3 DNA sequence: TGTGCCAGCAGTTACTCGGGACACACCTACGAGCAGTACTTC. Residues: CASSYSGHTYEQYF.

The V call is TRBV11-2, the J call TRBJ1-3, with D hard to call. Germline V gives CDR1 SGHAT, CDR2 FQNNGV. Trimming left V 5 bases short and J 0 bases short, with 11 bases between. The CDR3 runs 15 residues. CDR3 nucleotides: TGTGCCAGCAGCCCAGGAATCCTCTCTGGAAACACCATATATTTT. Amino acid sequence: CASSPGILSGNTIYF. Full variable domain (outside the CDR3, taken from reference TRBV11-2 and TRBJ1-3): EAGVAQSPRYKIIEKRQSVAFWCNPISGHATLYWYQQILGQGPKLLIQFQNNGVVDDSQLPKDRFSAERLKGVDSTLKIQPAKLEDSAVYLCASSPGILSGNTIYFGEGSWLTVV.

The gene calls are TRBV7-9 and TRBJ2-5; a weak D match, TRBD2 (6 bases). Germline-derived CDR1 and CDR2 are SEHNR and FQNEAQ (reference sequence). The CDR3 loop spans 14 amino acids. V gave up 3 bases and J gave up 5 bases, with 13 bases separating them. The CDR3 here is CASSFFGGAETQYF. For the CDR3, the DNA is TGTGCCAGCAGCTTCTTTGGCGGGGCCGAGACCCAGTACTTC.

This clone was detected a few times. The CDR3 DNA reads as TGTGCCAGCAGTGAATTTCGGGTGGTGAATGGCTACACCTTC. It codes for CASSEFRVVNGYTF. This chain uses TRBV25-1 with TRBJ1-2; no clear D gene. V dropped 1 base and J dropped 6 bases, with 12 bases sitting between them. Per germline, CDR1 MGHDK and CDR2 SYGVNS. There are 14 residues in the CDR3.

This clone is a singleton in its sample. The V gene is TRBV18, the J gene TRBJ2-3, with TRBD2 matching over 11 bases. The CDR3 is made up of 16 amino acids. Germline assignment: CDR1 KGHSH and CDR2 LQKENI. V trimming: 6 bases; J trimming: 2 bases; junction bases outside the gene matches: 7. The CDR3 region is CASSSSGGSFTDTQYF. As DNA, the CDR3 is TGTGCCAGCTCCTCTAGCGGGGGGTCATTCACAGATACGCAGTATTTT.

V gene TRBV11-3 combines with J gene TRBJ2-7; 8 bases are a match to TRBD1. Germline trimming cut 5 bases from V and 5 bases from J; bases unmatched to any gene: 5. Germline CDR1 reads SGHNT; CDR2 reads YENEEA. This CDR3 is 13 amino acids long. The CDR3 region is CASSHRTGNEQYF. CDR3 nucleotides: TGTGCCAGCAGCCATAGGACAGGGAACGAGCAGTACTTC.

This clone came up a few times. The rearrangement joins TRBV2 to TRBJ1-5; TRBD1 is a possible D gene (6 bases). Trimming removed 4 bases from V and 4 bases from J, with 11 bases in between. Germline CDR1 is SNHLY and CDR2 is FYNNEI. The CDR3 totals 14 residues. CDR3 residues: CASSGQGINQPQHF. CDR3 DNA sequence: TGTGCCAGCAGTGGGCAGGGGATAAATCAGCCCCAGCATTTT.

The chain is built from TRBV5-1 and TRBJ2-5; 10 bases fit TRBD1. This CDR3 has 16 residues. V dropped 0 bases and J dropped 1; count of bases not matched to a gene: 3. The germline V gene encodes CDR1 SGHRS and CDR2 YFSETQ. CDR3 region: CASSLGGTGVQETQYF. CDR3 sequence (DNA): TGCGCCAGCAGCTTGGGGGGGACAGGGGTCCAAGAGACCCAGTACTTC. The full variable domain, rest sourced from reference TRBV5-1 and TRBJ2-5, is KAGVTQTPRYLIKTRGQQVTLSCSPISGHRSVSWYQQTPGQGLQFLFEYFSETQRNKGNFPGRFSGRQFSNSRSEMNVSTLELGDSALYLCASSLGGTGVQETQYFGPGTRLLVL.

V gene TRBV10-1 combines with J gene TRBJ2-2, with 7 bases matching TRBD2. CDR1 is WNHNN and CDR2 is SYGVQD in the germline V gene (reference sequence). The CDR3 consists of 21 residues. Trimming at V came to 9 bases and at J to 1 base, leaving 26 bases not matched to a gene. The CDR3 bases are TGCGCCAGAGGGTACCCCGGCGGGAGAGAGGGGATCTGGGGGAACACCGGGGAGCTGTTTTTT. This codes for CARGYPGGREGIWGNTGELFF.

The J gene is TRBJ1-2, the V gene TRBV27; D might be TRBD1 (5 bases). Trimming pared 3 bases from V and 8 bases from J, leaving 13 bases between. CDR1 is MNHEY and CDR2 is SMNVEV in the germline V gene (reference sequence). The CDR3 is made up of 13 amino acids. CDR3 in DNA: TGTGCCAGCAGTTTGTTCACAGGCCAGGGCTACACCTTC. Protein: CASSLFTGQGYTF.

The V gene is TRBV28, the J gene TRBJ1-4, with a possible D match to TRBD1 (5 bases). CDR3 length: 14 amino acids. Germline assignment: CDR1 MDHEN and CDR2 SYDVKM. Trimming cost V 3 bases and J 2 bases, with 7 bases left between them. CDR3 region: CASSFYRTNEKLFF. The CDR3 nucleotides are TGTGCCAGCAGTTTCTACAGGACTAATGAAAAACTGTTTTTT.

The chain has TRBV10-3 and TRBJ1-2, with 9 bases lining up with TRBD1. J lost 2 bases, V lost 7 bases, and 5 bases had no gene match. The CDR3 is 14 residues long. Germline V gene lookup returns CDR1 ENHRY and CDR2 SYGVKD. The CDR3 loop reads CAITAGTGNYGYTF. CDR3 DNA sequence: TGTGCCATCACCGCCGGGACAGGGAACTATGGCTACACCTTC.

The chain employs TRBV6-5 and TRBJ1-5; no definite D call. The CDR3 length is 15 residues. Per germline, CDR1 MNHEY and CDR2 SVGAGI. With 5 bases removed from V and 0 bases from J, the gap between germline ends came to 11 bases. CDR3 sequence (DNA): TGTGCCAGCAGTCCCCAACGCAGTAGCAATCAGCCCCAGCATTTT. The encoded protein is CASSPQRSSNQPQHF.

The J gene is TRBJ2-3, the V gene TRBV11-3; perhaps TRBD2 as D (5 bases). The CDR3 totals 16 residues. With 5 bases removed from V and 1 base from J, the gap between germline ends came to 16 bases. Per germline, CDR1 SGHNT and CDR2 YENEEA. The CDR3 protein is CASSQSGDGGTDTQYF. As DNA, the CDR3 is TGTGCCAGCAGCCAAAGCGGAGATGGCGGCACAGATACGCAGTATTTT.

The chain recombines TRBV19 with TRBJ2-7, with D possibly TRBD1 on 6 matching bases. CDR1 and CDR2 (germline): LNHDA, SQIVND (reference sequence). CDR3 length equals 13 residues. The V and J ends lost 5 bases and 6 bases respectively, with 14 bases between them. This CDR3 is CASSLRQAGEQYF. The CDR3 DNA follows: TGTGCCAGTAGTCTCCGACAGGCGGGCGAGCAGTACTTC. Using reference TRBV19 and TRBJ2-7 for the parts outside the CDR3, the full variable domain is DGGITQSPKYLFRKEGQNVTLSCEQNLNHDAMYWYRQDPGQGLRLIYYSQIVNDFQKGDIAEGYSVSREKKESFPLTVTSAQKNPTAFYLCASSLRQAGEQYFGPGTRLTVT.

The rearrangement joins TRBV19 to TRBJ1-2; 8 bases are shared with TRBD1. V dropped 0 bases and J dropped 3; count of bases not matched to a gene: 3. Germline V gene lookup returns CDR1 LNHDA and CDR2 SQIVND (reference sequence). This CDR3 is 15 amino acids long. The CDR3 protein is CASSIDGQGDYGYTF. The CDR3 nucleotides read TGTGCCAGTAGTATAGACGGACAGGGAGACTATGGCTACACCTTC.

The V gene is TRBV5-1, the J gene TRBJ2-3; TRBD1 is a possible D gene (5 bases). Trimming took off 2 bases at V and 2 bases at J, with 9 bases between the two ends. The CDR3 has 14 residues. Per the germline V gene, CDR1 is SGHRS and CDR2 is YFSETQ. The CDR3 DNA is TGCGCCAGCAGCTTAGGCAGGGACACAGATACGCAGTATTTT. Translating it yields CASSLGRDTDTQYF.

This chain connects TRBV25-1 to TRBJ2-7; D unresolved. V lost 6 bases and J lost 0, with 12 bases in between. The CDR3 is made up of 14 amino acids. Germline CDR1 is MGHDK and CDR2 is SYGVNS. CDR3 loop: CASSSLQSSYEQYF. CDR3 bases: TGTGCCAGCAGCTCCCTACAGAGCTCCTACGAGCAGTACTTC.

The rearrangement uses TRBV7-3 and TRBJ2-7, with D hard to call. The CDR3 runs to 14 residues. CDR1 SGHTA and CDR2 FQGTGA come from the germline V gene. V was pared by 5 bases and J by 0 bases, with 11 bases between. The CDR3 protein is CASSLDGSSYEQYF. CDR3 bases: TGTGCCAGCAGCCTAGACGGCAGCTCCTACGAGCAGTACTTC.

V and J are TRBV6-1 and TRBJ2-3; 11 bases map to TRBD1. The germline V gene has CDR1 MNHNS and CDR2 SASEGT. The CDR3 extends over 14 amino acids. V lost 8 bases, J lost 4 bases, and 5 bases stayed unmatched. CDR3 in amino acids: CASERTGGPDTQYF. In DNA form, the CDR3 reads TGTGCCAGCGAAAGGACAGGGGGCCCAGATACGCAGTATTTT.

The chain combines TRBV12-5 with TRBJ2-2; D may be TRBD2 (5 bases). Germline V gene data show CDR1 as LGHNT and CDR2 as FRNRAP. CDR3 length: 14 residues. The V end lost 2 bases, the J end lost 7 bases, and 11 bases lay between the germline ends. Here the CDR3 DNA reads TGTGCTAGTGGTTTGTGGGGAAGCGGCGGGGAGCTGTTTTTT. Translated, it gives CASGLWGSGGELFF.